Sequencing of this TCR beta chain was carried out in a study of shared clonotypes between healthy human individuals. At the level of the study: A few men and two women, aged 18 to 49, were donors.

TCRdb keeps only in-frame clones here, not all; method: immunoSEQ multiplex PCR. This table holds about 2 million clones, about 95% found once. In its sample, this clone was seen once. What it binds is not known. Donors, healthy HIV-negative adults, lacked recent acute infections or vaccinations. Study-wide points: Specimens sampled were limited to blood, with tissue repertoires likely differing. Some clonotypes were shared by all four sorted-subset donors, while others were not shared. The non-shared ones had lower generation probabilities than the shared ones.

The clonotype originates from a young man in good health. Specimen: naive CD4+ T cells sorted from blood. As for subset: CD45RA+ positively selected.

The CDR3 DNA sequence: TGTGCCAGCAGGCAGACAGGGAAAGGTTCTTACGAGCAGTACTTC. This gives the protein CASRQTGKGSYEQYF. The V and J genes are TRBV6-1 and TRBJ2-7, with 7 nucleotides matching TRBD1. Germline trimming cut 6 bases from V and 4 bases from J; bases unmatched to any gene: 12. Germline loops: CDR1 MNHNS, CDR2 SASEGT. This CDR3 region has 15 residues.